The clone carrying this TCR beta chain was counted a single time. Per the study methods: Counts of nucleated cells, estimated from reference gene primer amplification, were obtained. Data came from immunoSEQ multiplex PCR; TCRdb stores just in-frame clones and leaves some out. That table supplies the V and J calls and clone size; D and trimming were determined from the DNA. The data show approximately 210,000 clones, with roughly four fifths seen just once and roughly 12% held by the top ten. This record comes from a study of blood T cell repertoires in COVID-19. Study summary: The study drew acute and convalescent COVID-19 samples from the United States, Italy and Spain. Sources were T cells, B-cell-depleted T cells, or PBMCs; the material itself was cDNA or gDNA.

The V gene's germline CDR1 is SGHDN and CDR2 FVKESK. V was clipped by 0 bases and J by 9 bases, with 18 bases between them. This CDR3 spans 16 amino acids. The TCR sequence derives from a woman in her thirties or forties with acute or convalescent COVID-19. Sequencing was done on a sample of peripheral blood. The V and J genes are TRBV14 and TRBJ2-4; no definite D call. CDR3 region: CASSQDHLGGRAIQYF. CDR3 DNA: TGTGCCAGCAGCCAAGATCATCTCGGCGGTCGAGCCATTCAGTACTTC. Based on the CDR3 plus reference TRBV14 and TRBJ2-4, the full variable domain is EAGVTQFPSHSVIEKGQTVTLRCDPISGHDNLYWYRRVMGKEIKFLLHFVKESKQDESGMPNNRFLAERTGGTYSTLKVQPAELEDSGVYFCASSQDHLGGRAIQYFGAGTRLSVL.